Listed below are T cell receptor beta chains from one sample, sequenced in a study of cytomegalovirus exposure and HLA in healthy donors. Generated by immunoSEQ multiplex PCR, the TCRdb table keeps only in-frame clones and is missing some. The sample includes tens of thousands of clones, 82% of them seen just once. Sequencing used PBMCs. These TCRs come from a woman under 30 in good health and CMV-seronegative. Both conserved end residues are part of each CDR3.

V gene: TRBV27; J gene: TRBJ2-7; CDR3 protein: CASSLRPAYPYEQYF
V gene: TRBV7-8; J gene: TRBJ1-3; CDR3 protein: CASSISGNWGGNTIYF
V gene: TRBV5-8; J gene: TRBJ1-2; CDR3 protein: CASSLRTGDFNYGYTF
V gene: TRBV4-2; J gene: TRBJ2-7; CDR3 protein: CASSQYITSGRAYEQYF
V gene: TRBV5-1; J gene: TRBJ2-1; CDR3 protein: CASRVLAEPYNEQFF
V gene: TRBV11-2; J gene: TRBJ2-1; CDR3 protein: CASSLEGDGYNEQFF
V gene: TRBV19; J gene: TRBJ2-1; CDR3 protein: CASARTSDNNEQFF
V gene: TRBV19; J gene: TRBJ2-2; CDR3 protein: CASSPGLAELANTGELFF
V gene: TRBV9; J gene: TRBJ1-4; CDR3 protein: CASRWGQSEKLFF
V gene: TRBV9; J gene: TRBJ2-1; CDR3 protein: CASSVGTSGSNEQFF
V gene: TRBV25-1; J gene: TRBJ2-1; CDR3 protein: CASSPHQGGFNEQFF
V gene: TRBV9; J gene: TRBJ2-1; CDR3 protein: CASSVARSSGYNEQFF
V gene: TRBV6-1; J gene: TRBJ2-7; CDR3 protein: CASSEAAVREKEQYF
V gene: TRBV27; J gene: TRBJ1-1; CDR3 protein: CASSDNTGGTEAFF
V gene: TRBV29-1; J gene: TRBJ2-6; CDR3 protein: CSQGGQSSSGANVLTF
V gene: TRBV28; J gene: TRBJ2-7; CDR3 protein: CASQGTAIPYEQYF
V gene: TRBV7-6; J gene: TRBJ1-1; CDR3 protein: CASRLQGNTEAFF
V gene: TRBV11-2; J gene: TRBJ2-1; CDR3 protein: CASSQRQGANNEQFF
V gene: TRBV14; J gene: TRBJ2-6; CDR3 protein: CASSQVWGPGANVLTF
V gene: TRBV28; J gene: TRBJ1-6; CDR3 protein: CASKLGLRNSPLHF
V gene: TRBV6-1; J gene: TRBJ1-1; CDR3 protein: CASSGGQENTEAFF
V gene: TRBV7-6; J gene: TRBJ2-7; CDR3 protein: CASSLEKGPYEQYF
V gene: TRBV27; J gene: TRBJ2-5; CDR3 protein: CASSPGQFGETQYF
V gene: TRBV19; J gene: TRBJ2-5; CDR3 protein: CASSISLTVQETQYF